This is a list of T cell receptor beta chains from one sample in a study of PD-1 blockade in classical Hodgkin lymphoma. Produced via immunoSEQ multiplex PCR; TCRdb's table is partial and in-frame only. The data hold 50,000 to 65,000 clones, with about 90% observed a single time. The input for sequencing was peripheral blood mononuclear cells (PBMCs), taken before the fourth cycle of nivolumab. Receptors were obtained from a human donor with classical Hodgkin lymphoma. Both conserved end residues are part of each CDR3. D genes are given only for firm matches. The size of a clone is reported for some rows only, either as once, few or many, or as a class for expanded clones.

CDR3nt	CDR3aa	abundance	d_gene	v_gene	j_gene
TGTGCCAGCAGCCAACAAGGCTCTGGAAACACCATATATTTT	CASSQQGSGNTIYF	NA	NA	TRBV6-5	TRBJ1-3
TGTGCCAGCAGCTTCGACAGGGAGTACGAGCAGTACTTC	CASSFDREYEQYF	NA	TRBD1	TRBV11-2	TRBJ2-7
TGTGCCAGCAGCATGGGACAGGGACTGTATGGGGCCAACGTCCTGACTTTC	CASSMGQGLYGANVLTF	NA	TRBD1	TRBV5-4	TRBJ2-6
TGTGCCAGCAGCTCCTACGGGACACCCCCATCTGGCTACACCTTC	CASSSYGTPPSGYTF	NA	NA	TRBV7-3	TRBJ1-2
TGTGCCAGCAAGGCCTCTAGCCAGGGAAATCAGCCCCAGCATTTT	CASKASSQGNQPQHF	NA	NA	TRBV28	TRBJ1-5
TGTGCCAGCAGTTCCGGCGGGGATTGGGACGAGCAGTACTTC	CASSSGGDWDEQYF	NA	NA	TRBV6-5	TRBJ2-7
TGTGCCAGCAGCGTAGGGGACGCTGCCTACGAGCAGTACTTC	CASSVGDAAYEQYF	NA	NA	TRBV9	TRBJ2-7
TGTGCCAGCAGGTTATCGGGATTCGGGGCTGAAGCTTTCTTT	CASRLSGFGAEAFF	few	NA	TRBV2	TRBJ1-1
TGTGCCTGGAGTGCGTTGGGAGGGCGATATGGCTACACCTTC	CAWSALGGRYGYTF	NA	NA	TRBV30	TRBJ1-2
TGCGCCAGCAGCTTGGAACTAGCGGGGAATGAGCAGTTCTTC	CASSLELAGNEQFF	NA	TRBD2	TRBV5-1	TRBJ2-1
TGTGCCAGCAGCTCCCAGACGGCCACAGATACGCAGTATTTT	CASSSQTATDTQYF	once	NA	TRBV9	TRBJ2-3
TGTGCCAGTAGTGTCGGGACAGACTACGAGCAGTACTTC	CASSVGTDYEQYF	few	TRBD1	TRBV19	TRBJ2-7
TGCGCCAGCAGCCCGGACAGGGGGTTCGGGGAGCTGTTTTTT	CASSPDRGFGELFF	NA	TRBD1	TRBV5-1	TRBJ2-2
TGTGCCAGCAGGAGAGGACAGGGGGTGTTCTCTGGGGCCAACGTCCTGACTTTC	CASRRGQGVFSGANVLTF	NA	TRBD1	TRBV28	TRBJ2-6
TGTGCCAGTATAGGGATAGGACAGATGAACACTGAAGCTTTCTTT	CASIGIGQMNTEAFF	NA	NA	TRBV19	TRBJ1-1
TGCGCCAGCAGCTTGGAGGGGGGATACACTGAAGCTTTCTTT	CASSLEGGYTEAFF	NA	NA	TRBV5-1	TRBJ1-1
TGCAGCGTTGACGCGACAGGGCTGAACACTGAAGCTTTCTTT	CSVDATGLNTEAFF	NA	TRBD1	TRBV29-1	TRBJ1-1
TGTGCCAGCAGTATAGCGGGGGAGACCGGGGAGCTGTTTTTT	CASSIAGETGELFF	NA	TRBD2	TRBV28	TRBJ2-2
TGTGCCAGTAGTATAGGGACCGGGGAGCTGTTTTTT	CASSIGTGELFF	NA	NA	TRBV19	TRBJ2-2
TGTGCCAGTGGTCTAGCGGGCCCCACAGATACGCAGTATTTT	CASGLAGPTDTQYF	NA	TRBD2	TRBV9	TRBJ2-3
TGTGCCAGCAGCTTAGCCGGGAGCACAGATACGCAGTATTTT	CASSLAGSTDTQYF	NA	NA	TRBV7-9	TRBJ2-3
TGTGCCAGCAACACACAGGGCCCCCAAGAGACCCAGTACTTC	CASNTQGPQETQYF	NA	NA	TRBV9	TRBJ2-5